This TCR beta chain is drawn from a study of T cell responses to AZD1222 COVID-19 vaccine. The V end lost 2 bases, the J end lost 1 base, and 3 bases lay between the germline ends. The V gene's germline CDR1 is SNHLY and CDR2 FYNNEI. The CDR3 spans 13 residues. Clones were read by immunoSEQ multiplex PCR, and TCRdb kept only the in-frame ones, dropping some. The table has more than 150,000 clones, approximately 92% seen once; the top ten hold roughly a tenth. Comment on this clone: Antigen unknown.

Study-wide points: CD4 TCRs associated with vaccination spanned spike, dominating at 160-218 and 743-854. Only a handful of AZD1222 recipients, six or seven in all, had baseline seropositivity.

This sequence joins TRBV2 and TRBJ2-1; D is unresolved. The source material was peripheral blood, sampled on day 0 of AZD1222 vaccination. The TCR originated in an adult in good health. The DNA for the CDR3 is TGTGCCAGCAGTGAACCTTCCTACAATGAGCAGTTCTTC. As protein: CASSEPSYNEQFF.